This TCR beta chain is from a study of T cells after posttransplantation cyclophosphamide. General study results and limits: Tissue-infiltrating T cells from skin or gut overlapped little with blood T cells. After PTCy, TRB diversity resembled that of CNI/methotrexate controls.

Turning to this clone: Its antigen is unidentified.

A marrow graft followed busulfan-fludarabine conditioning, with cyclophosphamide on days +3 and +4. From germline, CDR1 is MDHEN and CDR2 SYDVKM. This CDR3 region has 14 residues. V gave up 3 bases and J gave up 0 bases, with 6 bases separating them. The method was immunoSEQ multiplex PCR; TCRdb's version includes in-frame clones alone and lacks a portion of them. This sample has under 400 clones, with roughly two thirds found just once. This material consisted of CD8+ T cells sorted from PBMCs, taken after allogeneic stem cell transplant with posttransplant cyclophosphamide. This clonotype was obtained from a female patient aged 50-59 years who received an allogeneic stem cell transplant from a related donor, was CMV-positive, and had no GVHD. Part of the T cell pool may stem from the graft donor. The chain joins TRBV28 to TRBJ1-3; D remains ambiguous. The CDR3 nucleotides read TGTGCCAGCAGTTTGTCATCCTCTGGAAACACCATATATTTT. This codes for CASSLSSSGNTIYF. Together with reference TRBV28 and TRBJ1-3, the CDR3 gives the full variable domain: DVKVTQSSRYLVKRTGEKVFLECVQDMDHENMFWYRQDPGLGLRLIYFSYDVKMKEKGDIPEGYSVSREKKERFSLILESASTNQTSMYLCASSLSSSGNTIYFGEGSWLTVV.